The present T cell receptor beta chain was sequenced within a study of T cell clusters in autoimmune cytopenias (dated by TCRdb to about 2019). For context, the study as a whole: A mean age of approximately 52 years and a median age of about 59 years were recorded for the healthy donor controls, of whom about 50% of the roughly 43 were female. TRB sequencing reached a median depth of roughly 50,000 reads per sample and yielded a median of roughly 2,500 distinct TRB clonotypes per sample. TRB and IGH repertoires from peripheral blood were sequenced in autoimmune cytopenia patients at active disease and during treatment follow-up, with healthy, CLL and autoimmune hepatitis controls included alongside. The goal of the study was to determine whether autoimmune cytopenia patients have a disease-specific immune repertoire signature that could serve as a blood-based biomarker. For primary cytopenia, the controls were about two dozen age-matched healthy donors, and for secondary cytopenia, the controls were 14 age-matched CLL patients. Autoimmune hepatitis repertoires were compared with those of roughly 25 age- and sex-matched healthy donors.

The investigation overall reported the following: The T cell clusters were defined only in silico, and the functional role of the clusters was left to be validated experimentally. GLIPH suggested that primary autoimmune cytopenia patients lacked physiological T cell clusters: more than 40 clusters were exclusive to healthy donors versus fewer than 20 exclusive to patients. The cluster-lack signature was not observed for secondary cytopenia versus CLL, as the signature was apparently masked by the dominant lymphoma-associated repertoire. Healthy donors had almost three times as many exclusive TRB clusters as active autoimmune hepatitis patients, a finding consistent with an autoimmunity-wide signature. The TRB repertoire shifts, including less even repertoires in secondary cytopenia and CLL, mostly reflected lymphoma bias and not autoimmunity.

Reading the germline V gene gives CDR1 SGHRS and CDR2 YFSETQ. Counted from cysteine to phenylalanine, this CDR3 has 14 amino acids. Only the protein is on record. Per sample, approximately 270 ng of peripheral blood genomic DNA, about 38,000 genome equivalents, was used for TRB amplification. Multiplex PCR with a touch-down protocol amplified TRB rearrangements, with the TRB-A and TRB-B primer pools combined in a single tube. Illumina adapters and sample indices were added to the amplicons through two consecutive PCR reactions performed with Phusion HS II polymerase. The amplicons were purified from gel with the NucleoSpin Gel and PCR Clean-up kit, after which the amplicons were quantified by Qubit and checked for quality on an Agilent 2100 Bioanalyzer. Sequencing of the libraries was done on an Illumina MiSeq with 600-cycle, single-indexed, paired-end runs. The paper's processing steps were these. MiXCR version 2.1.12, together with the default MiXCR reference library, was used to align and assemble the TRB reads. A clone was defined by each unique CDR3 nucleotide sequence, and the analysis included only productive sequences with two or more reads. Alpha-parameterized diversity profiles (alpha 0 to 5), including the Shannon (alpha 1) and Simpson (alpha 2) indices, were computed with an R script to assess repertoire diversity. Combinatorial TRB VJ usage was calculated with the tcR package and was compared between cohorts by principal component analysis performed with ade4. Using GLIPH, TCRbeta CDR3s were clustered on pairs of cohorts matched for age and read depth, and a Wilcoxon test was used to compare cluster frequencies. With the reads reprocessed by TCRdb, a single entry stands for each CDR3 protein sequence and no DNA is reported. The V and J calls reflect TCRdb's pipeline rather than the authors' work. This sample's table carries about 5,600 distinct CDR3 sequences. 2.5% to 3% of the sample is held by the ten biggest clonotypes.

Comments on this clonotype: This clone's antigen is unknown.

These same records also appear under a second study, on T cell repertoires in aging, cancer and after chemotherapy. The second study also describes: Donors were distributed across six age groups ranging from 30 or younger to 70 or older, with at least three individuals included per group. Healthy donor control TCR repertoires were recorded over several months to years and showed clear clonal overlap across re-sampling. The complete dataset included some 9 million TCR reads. Significantly lower blood TCR diversity and higher clonality were observed in untreated patients with hematological or solid cancers than in age-matched healthy donors. In healthy donors, the decline in TCR diversity with age was mainly explained by loss of richness, whereas in cancer patients loss of evenness was also found to contribute. Median generation probability increased over the chemotherapy interval in both cancer cohorts, suggesting repertoire reconstitution through rebound thymic output. According to the authors, the repertoire data do not allow conclusions to be drawn about immunological memory after chemotherapy. The study profiled peripheral blood TCR beta repertoires from healthy donors and cancer patients to examine immunoaging and T cell reconstitution after chemotherapy. Alongside some 96 healthy donors serving as a reference group, the cohort included some 220 cancer patients, of whom about 94 had hematological cancers and fewer than 140 had solid cancers. Processing of the TRB sequences was carried out with MiXCR versions 2.12 and 3.0.5. Shannon diversity, evenness, clonality (one minus evenness), and alpha-parameterized diversity profiles from alpha 0 to 5 were included as repertoire metrics. The IGoR algorithm was used to calculate generation probabilities for clones in the paired samples taken before and after chemotherapy.

The sequence derives from a human donor in good health. The rearrangement combines TRBV5-1 with TRBJ2-7; TCRdb indicates TRBD1, and absent DNA this call remains unverified. Material: peripheral blood. For the CDR3, the sequence is CASSLEGIRNEQYF.